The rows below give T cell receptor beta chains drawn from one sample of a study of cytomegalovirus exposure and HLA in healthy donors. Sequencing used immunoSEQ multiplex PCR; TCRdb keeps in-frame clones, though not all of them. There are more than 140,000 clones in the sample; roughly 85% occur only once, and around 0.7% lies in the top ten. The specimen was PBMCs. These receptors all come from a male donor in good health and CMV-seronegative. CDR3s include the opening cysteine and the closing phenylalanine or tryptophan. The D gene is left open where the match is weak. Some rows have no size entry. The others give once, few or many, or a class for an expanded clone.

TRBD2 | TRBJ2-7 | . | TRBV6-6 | TGTGCCAGCAGTTTCGGGACTAGCGGGTACGAGCAGTACTTC | CASSFGTSGYEQYF
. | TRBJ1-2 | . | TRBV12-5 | TGTGCTAGTGGTATCTCCGTCGGGGGGGCTAGCTATGGCTACACCTTC | CASGISVGGASYGYTF
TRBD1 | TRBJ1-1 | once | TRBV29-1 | TGCAGCGTTGAGATCGGGACAGGGGAATCTGAAGCTTTCTTT | CSVEIGTGESEAFF
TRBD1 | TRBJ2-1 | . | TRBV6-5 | TGTGCCAGCAGTCAGGGACAGGGGGAGTTCTTC | CASSQGQGEFF
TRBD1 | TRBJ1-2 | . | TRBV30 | TGTGCCTGGGACGACAGGGTTATCCGGGGCTACACCTTC | CAWDDRVIRGYTF
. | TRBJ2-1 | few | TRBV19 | TGTGCCAGTAGCCTTAGCGGAGCACACAATGAGCAGTTCTTC | CASSLSGAHNEQFF
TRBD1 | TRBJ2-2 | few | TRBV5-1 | TGCGCCAGCCAGCCGGGACAGGGGGCCGGGGAGCTGTTTTTT | CASQPGQGAGELFF
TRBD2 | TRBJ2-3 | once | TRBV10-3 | TGTGCCATCAGTGGGGAGACTAGCGGGAGCGGAGATACGCAGTATTTT | CAISGETSGSGDTQYF
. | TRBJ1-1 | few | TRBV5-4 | TGTGCCAGCAGCTACGGACAGCCCAACACTGAAGCTTTCTTT | CASSYGQPNTEAFF
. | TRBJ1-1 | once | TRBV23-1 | TGCGCCAGCAGTCTCTACAGGGCCCCTGAAGCTTTCTTT | CASSLYRAPEAFF
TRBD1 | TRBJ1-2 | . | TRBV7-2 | TGTGCCAGCAGCTTCAGGACAGGCGACTATGGCTACACCTTC | CASSFRTGDYGYTF
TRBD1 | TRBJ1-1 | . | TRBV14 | TGTGCCAGCAGCCAAGACGGGACAGCCTACACTGAAGCTTTCTTT | CASSQDGTAYTEAFF
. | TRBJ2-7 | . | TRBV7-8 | TGTGCCAGCAGCAACGGCGGGGAGAGCTTGAAGTACTTC | CASSNGGESLKYF
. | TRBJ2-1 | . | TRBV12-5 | TGTGCTAGTGGTTTAGGGCAGGGTCCCTACAATGAGCAGTTCTTC | CASGLGQGPYNEQFF
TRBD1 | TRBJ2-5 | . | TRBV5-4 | TGTGCCAGCAGCCCAAATGGGGGCAGGGGGCAAGAGACCCAGTACTTC | CASSPNGGRGQETQYF
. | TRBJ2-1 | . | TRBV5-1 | TGCGCCAGCACCTTACTGGCGGGGCCCGATGAGCAGTTCTTC | CASTLLAGPDEQFF
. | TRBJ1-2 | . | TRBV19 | TGTGCCAGTACAATTTTTAGCGGGACGGCCTTAGGGTATGGCTACACCTTC | CASTIFSGTALGYGYTF
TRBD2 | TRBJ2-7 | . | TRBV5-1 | TGCGCCAGCGGGGCGGGGGACGGGCAGTACTTC | CASGAGDGQYF
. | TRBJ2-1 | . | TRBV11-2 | TGTGCCAGCAGCACCTTAAAGTTAGCCTCCTACAATGAGCAGTTCTTC | CASSTLKLASYNEQFF
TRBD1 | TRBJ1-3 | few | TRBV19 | TGTGCCAGTAGTACTATCCCGGGACAGGCAGTCTCTGGAAACACCATATATTTT | CASSTIPGQAVSGNTIYF
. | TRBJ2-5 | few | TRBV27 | TGTGCCAGCAGTTTAGGCGGGTTAGCAGAGACCCAGTACTTC | CASSLGGLAETQYF
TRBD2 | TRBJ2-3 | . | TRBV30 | TGTGCCTGGATTCTCCTCGCTAGCGGGGGTGCAGATACGCAGTATTTT | CAWILLASGGADTQYF
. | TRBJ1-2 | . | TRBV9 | TGTGCCAGCAGCGTAGAAACAGGAAACTATGGCTACACCTTC | CASSVETGNYGYTF
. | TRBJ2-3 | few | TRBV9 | TGTGCCAGCAGCGTAGGGCTAGCGAGCACAGATACGCAGTATTTT | CASSVGLASTDTQYF
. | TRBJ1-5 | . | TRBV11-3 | TGTGCCAGCAGCTTAGGGTCTACAGGATACCTGCGCAATCAGCCCCAGCATTTT | CASSLGSTGYLRNQPQHF
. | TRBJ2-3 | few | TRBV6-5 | TGTGCCAGCAGTCGACAGGAGCAAGATACGCAGTATTTT | CASSRQEQDTQYF
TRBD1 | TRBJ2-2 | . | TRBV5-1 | TGCGCCGGCAGCTTGGTGGGACAGGGGGCTATCGGGGAGCTGTTTTTT | CAGSLVGQGAIGELFF
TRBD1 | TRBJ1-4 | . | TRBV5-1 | TGCGCCAGCAGGGAGGGACAGGGGGCCAGTCTGTTTTTT | CASREGQGASLFF